Shown below are 22 T cell receptor beta chains from a single sample sequenced in a study of T cell changes during pregnancy in multiple sclerosis. The assay was immunoSEQ multiplex PCR, and TCRdb's table has in-frame clones only and misses some. The sample lists around 33,000 clones, 85% to 90% occurring once. This sample comprised CD8+ T cells from peripheral blood mononuclear cells, obtained before pregnancy. Every receptor here comes from a female donor with multiple sclerosis, enrolled in a pregnancy study.

The chain uses TRBV18 and TRBJ2-5; possible D gene TRBD1, 6 bases. CDR1 and CDR2 from the germline V gene are KGHSH and LQKENI. V shed 4 bases and J shed 4 bases, with 16 bases lying between them. The CDR3 totals 15 residues. The CDR3 sequence: CASSLRSQGRETQYF. CDR3 in DNA: TGTGCCAGCTCACTCAGGAGTCAGGGGCGAGAGACCCAGTACTTC.

The chain uses TRBV28 and TRBJ2-2; D unresolved. Trimming took 4 bases from V and 4 from J, leaving 7 bases between them. Germline-derived CDR1 and CDR2 are MDHEN and SYDVKM. The CDR3 runs to 13 residues. This chain's CDR3 is CASSSSFTGELFF. The CDR3 DNA is TGTGCCAGCAGTTCCAGTTTCACCGGGGAGCTGTTTTTT.

CDR3 sequence reads: CASSQALLYGYTF. CDR3 DNA: TGTGCCAGCAGCCAGGCTCTGTTATATGGCTACACCTTC. The chain uses TRBV7-6 and TRBJ1-2; D call uncertain. V was pared by 5 bases and J by 5 bases, with 12 bases between. The germline CDR1 and CDR2 sequences are SGHVS and FNYEAQ. This CDR3 has 13 amino acids.

The J gene is TRBJ1-6, the V gene TRBV5-1, with a weak D call TRBD1 (6 bases). Germline CDR1 SGHRS, CDR2 YFSETQ. CDR3 length: 17 amino acids. Trimming removed 0 bases from V and 0 bases from J, with 10 bases in between. The DNA of the CDR3 is TGCGCCAGCAGCTTGGCCATCAGGGGCTCCTATAATTCACCCCTCCACTTT. This gives the protein CASSLAIRGSYNSPLHF.

CDR3 residues: CASSRDIQETQYF. CDR3 in DNA: TGTGCCAGCAGCAGGGACATACAAGAGACCCAGTACTTC. The chain recombines TRBV7-2 with TRBJ2-5; perhaps TRBD1 as D (6 bases). The CDR3 runs 13 residues. Trimming pared 5 bases from V and 2 bases from J, leaving 9 bases between. Germline CDR1 reads SGHTA; CDR2 reads FQGNSA. Together with reference TRBV7-2 and TRBJ2-5, the CDR3 gives the full variable domain: GAGVSQSPSNKVTEKGKDVELRCDPISGHTALYWYRQSLGQGLEFLIYFQGNSAPDKSGLPSDRFSAERTGGSVSTLTIQRTQQEDSAVYLCASSRDIQETQYFGPGTRLLVL.

This clone appeared once. This chain links TRBV9 with TRBJ1-1; D is possibly TRBD1 (5 bases). Germline loops: CDR1 SGDLS, CDR2 YYNGEE. Trimming removed 2 bases from V and 6 bases from J, with 14 bases in between. CDR3 length: 14 residues. The CDR3 DNA follows: TGTGCCAGCAGCGTGGGGGGGAACAGTGCTGAAGCTTTCTTT. It specifies CASSVGGNSAEAFF.

This clone has only a few counts. CDR3 in amino acids: CASSLLTGELFF. The CDR3 DNA reads TGTGCCAGCAGCCTCCTAACCGGGGAGCTGTTTTTT. The chain has TRBV14 and TRBJ2-2; D uncertain. Trimming left V 4 bases short and J 5 bases short, with 5 bases between. CDR1 is SGHDN, CDR2 FVKESK, per germline. This CDR3 spans 12 amino acids.

The chain uses TRBV11-2 and TRBJ1-5, with 9 bases that match TRBD1. The V gene's germline CDR1 is SGHAT and CDR2 FQNNGV. The trim removed 1 base at V and 5 bases at J, leaving 3 bases unmatched. The length of the CDR3 is 15 residues. The CDR3 nucleotides read TGTGCCAGCAGCTTAGGTCGGACAGGGGATCAGCCCCAGCATTTT. It specifies CASSLGRTGDQPQHF.

This clone was detected once. This CDR3 is CASSTGQGRYTEAFF. The CDR3 coding sequence is TGTGCCAGCAGTACTGGACAGGGCAGGTACACTGAAGCTTTCTTT. The V gene is TRBV28, the J gene TRBJ1-1; 8 positions agree with TRBD1. Trimming cost V 5 bases and J 3 bases; bases outside gene matches: 8. The CDR3 sequence is 15 residues long. Germline assignment: CDR1 MDHEN and CDR2 SYDVKM.

The chain couples TRBV27 to TRBJ2-1; 8 bases match TRBD2. Germline V gene lookup returns CDR1 MNHEY and CDR2 SMNVEV (reference sequence). V shed 6 bases and J 8 bases; nucleotides not matched to a gene: 9. The CDR3 consists of 14 residues. As DNA, the CDR3 is TGTGCCAGCAGACTCGGGGGGGCGGCGTATGAGCAGTTCTTC. It codes for CASRLGGAAYEQFF.

This chain connects TRBV5-6 to TRBJ1-5; D is uncertain. The germline V gene has CDR1 SGHDT and CDR2 YYEEEE. The CDR3 runs 17 residues. V gave up 1 base and J gave up 2 bases, with 16 bases separating them. DNA for the CDR3: TGTGCCAGCAGCTTGTGGTTGGGTGACGCGGGCAATCAGCCCCAGCATTTT. Its protein is CASSLWLGDAGNQPQHF.

The chain has TRBV6-1 and TRBJ2-2; TRBD1 matches at 7 bases. Trimming at V came to 5 bases and at J to 3 bases, leaving 3 bases not matched to a gene. CDR1 and CDR2 (germline): MNHNS, SASEGT. This CDR3 spans 14 amino acids. The CDR3 here is CASSWQGDTGELFF. The DNA for the CDR3 is TGTGCCAGCAGTTGGCAGGGGGACACCGGGGAGCTGTTTTTT.

This sequence joins TRBV6-4 and TRBJ2-1; 14 bases fit TRBD2. Germline V gene lookup returns CDR1 MRHNA and CDR2 SNTAGT. The CDR3 extends over 15 amino acids. With 5 bases clipped from V and 9 bases from J, the junction kept 6 bases outside the gene matches. CDR3 nucleotides: TGTGCCAGCAGTTCCGGGACTAGCGGGGGAAGTGAGCAGTTCTTC. Protein sequence: CASSSGTSGGSEQFF.

This clone was counted a single time. The V gene is TRBV7-5, the J gene TRBJ2-1; no check of the table's D call, TRBD1, against the DNA was made. TRBV7-5 represents a pseudogene. The CDR3 spans 16 residues. DNA for the CDR3: TGTGCCAGAAGCTTCCATCAGGGAAGCTCCTACAATGAGCAGTTCTTC. It codes for CARSFHQGSSYNEQFF.

The CDR3 sequence: CASSRGSYEQYF. The CDR3 coding sequence is TGCGCCAGCAGCCGGGGCTCCTACGAGCAGTACTTC. The gene calls are TRBV10-2 and TRBJ2-7, with D tentatively TRBD2 (5 bases). CDR3 length equals 12 residues. Germline assignment: CDR1 WSHSY and CDR2 SAAADI. Trimming took 6 bases from V and 0 from J, leaving 6 bases between them.

This chain joins TRBV19 and TRBJ2-5; 8 bases map to TRBD2. After removal of 10 bases from V and 5 bases from J, the junction contained 9 bases not matched to a gene. This CDR3 has 13 residues. Germline V gene lookup returns CDR1 LNHDA and CDR2 SQIVND (reference sequence). CDR3 nucleotides: TGTGCCATAAACGGGAGGGTTGAGGAGACCCAGTACTTC. This encodes CAINGRVEETQYF. Full variable domain (remainder filled in from reference TRBV19 and TRBJ2-5): DGGITQSPKYLFRKEGQNVTLSCEQNLNHDAMYWYRQDPGQGLRLIYYSQIVNDFQKGDIAEGYSVSREKKESFPLTVTSAQKNPTAFYLCAINGRVEETQYFGPGTRLLVL.

This clone was seen once. The genes are TRBV4-3 and TRBJ1-2; D perhaps matches TRBD1 (6 bases). CDR1 LGHNA and CDR2 YSLEER come from the germline V gene. There are 16 residues in the CDR3. V was clipped by 1 base and J by 4 bases, with 16 bases between them. This chain's CDR3 is CASSQAKGGSGYGYTF. CDR3 bases: TGCGCCAGCAGCCAAGCCAAGGGGGGGTCGGGCTATGGCTACACCTTC.

The rearrangement joins TRBV4-1 to TRBJ2-7; TRBD1 might be the D (6 bases). There are 16 residues in the CDR3. Per the germline V gene, CDR1 is MGHRA and CDR2 is YSYEKL. The V and J ends lost 2 bases and 0 bases respectively, with 14 bases between them. The CDR3 spells CASSQRGSGSSYEQYF. As DNA, the CDR3 is TGCGCCAGCAGCCAAAGGGGGTCAGGGAGCTCCTACGAGCAGTACTTC.

The rearrangement uses TRBV7-9 and TRBJ2-1, with a tentative D call TRBD1 (6 bases). V lost 3 bases, J lost 8 bases, and 17 bases lay in between. The CDR3 consists of 15 residues. The germline CDR1 and CDR2 sequences are SEHNR and FQNEAQ (reference sequence). The CDR3 nucleotides are TGTGCCAGCAGCTTGCGACAGGTGGGGTGGGATGAGCAGTTCTTC. It encodes CASSLRQVGWDEQFF. The full variable domain, with the rest looked up from reference TRBV7-9 and TRBJ2-1, is DTGVSQNPRHKITKRGQNVTFRCDPISEHNRLYWYRQTLGQGPEFLTYFQNEAQLEKSRLLSDRFSAERPKGSFSTLEIQRTEQGDSAMYLCASSLRQVGWDEQFFGPGTRLTVL.

The chain carries TRBV2 and TRBJ1-1; D is undetermined. The CDR3 has 11 residues. CDR1 and CDR2 (germline): SNHLY, FYNNEI. V was pared by 7 bases and J by 1 base, with 4 bases between. Written as DNA, the CDR3 is TGTGCCAGCAACTGGAACACTGAAGCTTTCTTT. It encodes CASNWNTEAFF.

This rearrangement joins TRBV12-2 to TRBJ2-5; the D segment call TRBD2 is taken from the table without a DNA check. TRBV12-2 is given as a pseudogene. The CDR3 contains 13 residues. The CDR3: CASRHGIQETQYF. The CDR3 DNA sequence: TGTGCAAGTCGCCACGGGATCCAAGAGACCCAGTACTTC.

The chain combines TRBV5-6 with TRBJ1-1; TRBD1 aligns across 12 bases. Germline-derived CDR1 and CDR2 are SGHDT and YYEEEE. V lost 3 bases to trimming and J lost 4 bases; unmatched junction nucleotides: 7. The CDR3 spans 16 residues. The CDR3 region has the DNA TGTGCCAGCAGCTGGGGGACAGGGGGCATGAGCACTGAAGCTTTCTTT. Protein product: CASSWGTGGMSTEAFF.